The 24 T cell receptor beta chains below come from one sample, sequenced in a study of shared clonotypes between healthy human individuals. Profiling relied on immunoSEQ multiplex PCR, and the TCRdb table lists in-frame clones only, not all of them. The sample contains 2,500,000 or so clones, less than 95% of which appear only once. The sample consisted of naive CD4+ T cells from PBMCs. Specified subset: CD45RA+ positively selected. The receptors were sampled from a man aged 18 to 29 in good health. Some clones in this sample may be carry-over from other donors' samples.

This rearrangement joins TRBV5-4 to TRBJ2-2; the D gene is possibly TRBD2 (6 bases). CDR3 size: 16 residues. V gave up 3 bases and J gave up 3 bases, with 15 bases separating them. The germline CDR1 and CDR2 sequences are SGHNT and YYREEE (reference sequence). CDR3 sequence: CASSSVVAAHTGELFF. The CDR3, as DNA: TGTGCCAGCAGCTCCGTGGTAGCGGCACACACCGGGGAGCTGTTTTTT.

The V call is TRBV18, the J call TRBJ2-5; 8 bases line up with TRBD1. CDR1 is KGHSH, CDR2 LQKENI, per germline. J lost 1 base, V lost 3 bases, and 16 bases had no gene match. The length of the CDR3 is 19 residues. The CDR3: CASSPRLRLTGESQETQYF. The CDR3 nucleotides read TGTGCCAGCTCACCGCGACTCCGATTGACAGGGGAGTCCCAAGAGACCCAGTACTTC.

This clone was seen a handful of times. This specimen includes other DNA sequences encoding the same CDR3. This chain connects TRBV5-1 to TRBJ2-7, with 8 bases lining up with TRBD1. From germline, CDR1 is SGHRS and CDR2 YFSETQ. With 0 bases clipped from V and 3 bases from J, the junction kept 2 bases outside the gene matches. This CDR3 spans 14 amino acids. CDR3: CASSLGQGYYEQYF. The CDR3 DNA reads as TGCGCCAGCAGCTTGGGACAGGGGTACTACGAGCAGTACTTC.

The rearrangement joins TRBV10-3 to TRBJ2-7; D perhaps matches TRBD1 (5 bases). The V end was cut by 11 bases, the J end by 0 bases, with 14 bases between. Looked up from germline, CDR1 is ENHRY and CDR2 is SYGVKD. This CDR3 contains 13 residues. CDR3 amino acids: CASQGGSSYEQYF. The DNA of the CDR3 is TGTGCCTCCCAGGGTGGTAGCTCCTACGAGCAGTACTTC.

The chain has TRBV19 and TRBJ1-1; D not certain. The germline CDR1 and CDR2 sequences are LNHDA and SQIVND (reference sequence). CDR3 size: 11 residues. V was cut by 8 bases and J by 1 base, with 5 bases left in between. The CDR3 bases are TGTGCCAGTTTTAGGAACACTGAAGCTTTCTTT. Protein sequence: CASFRNTEAFF.

V is TRBV5-3 and J is TRBJ1-1; D gene ambiguous. TRBV5-3 is an ORF, with its function uncertain. The CDR3 spans 16 residues. V lost 4 bases, J lost 3 bases, and 19 bases lay in between. The CDR3, as DNA: TGTGCCAGAAGCCCGGAGGCCCCAGTTGAGGACACTGAAGCTTTCTTT. It codes for CARSPEAPVEDTEAFF.

The gene calls are TRBV6-5 and TRBJ2-7; D is unclear. The germline V gene encodes CDR1 MNHEY and CDR2 SVGAGI. V was pared by 2 bases and J by 4 bases, with 9 bases between. The CDR3 has 13 residues. CDR3 sequence: CASSYGAVYEQYF. The DNA for the CDR3 is TGTGCCAGCAGTTACGGCGCCGTTTACGAGCAGTACTTC.

Turning to this clone: Other nucleotide sequences from this sample produce the same CDR3. The chain is built from TRBV5-6 and TRBJ1-2, with D tentatively TRBD1 (5 bases). V lost 0 bases, J lost 2 bases, and 8 bases lay in between. Germline V gene sequence: CDR1 SGHDT, CDR2 YYEEEE. CDR3 length: 14 amino acids. CDR3 coding DNA: TGTGCCAGCAGCTTGGTGGGGGAGAACTATGGCTACACCTTC. Its translation: CASSLVGENYGYTF.

This chain links TRBV5-1 with TRBJ2-7, with 7 bases identical to TRBD2. This CDR3 is 13 amino acids long. Trimming cost V 4 bases and J 7 bases; bases outside gene matches: 8. Germline lookup yields CDR1 SGHRS and CDR2 YFSETQ. The DNA for the CDR3 is TGCGCCAGCAGCCAAACCTCAGCGGGGGAGCAGTACTTC. Encoded protein: CASSQTSAGEQYF.

V is TRBV6-6 and J is TRBJ2-7; 7 bases match TRBD1. The V gene's germline CDR1 is MNHNY and CDR2 SVGAGI (reference sequence). The V segment lost 6 bases and the J segment 2 bases; nucleotides outside the gene matches: 7. This CDR3 is built from 14 residues. For the CDR3, the DNA is TGTGCCAGCAGAGAGGGGCAGGGGGCCTACGAGCAGTACTTC. Translating it yields CASREGQGAYEQYF.

The rearrangement joins TRBV28 to TRBJ2-7; 13 bases map to TRBD2. The V gene end was trimmed by 5 bases and the J gene end by 3 bases; junction bases not matched to a gene: 4. The CDR3 totals 15 residues. Germline V gene data show CDR1 as MDHEN and CDR2 as SYDVKM. The CDR3 sequence is CASSPGTSGVYEQYF. The CDR3 bases are TGTGCCAGCAGTCCCGGGACTAGCGGGGTCTACGAGCAGTACTTC.

This rearrangement joins TRBV25-1 to TRBJ2-5; D perhaps matches TRBD1 (5 bases). Germline V lookup: CDR1 MGHDK, CDR2 SYGVNS. This CDR3 has 15 residues. The V end was cut by 1 base, the J end by 5 bases, with 14 bases between. In nucleotides, the CDR3 is TGTGCCAGCAGTGAATCAGGGAATCTCAGGGAGACCCAGTACTTC. Its translation: CASSESGNLRETQYF. The full variable domain, rest sourced from reference TRBV25-1 and TRBJ2-5, is EADIYQTPRYLVIGTGKKITLECSQTMGHDKMYWYQQDPGMELHLIHYSYGVNSTEKGDLSSESTVSRIRTEHFPLTLESARPSHTSQYLCASSESGNLRETQYFGPGTRLLVL.

The CDR3 region is CSVETVIYGYTF. The DNA for the CDR3 is TGCAGCGTAGAAACAGTAATCTATGGCTACACCTTC. The chain employs TRBV29-1 and TRBJ1-2; D gene ambiguous. V was pared by 6 bases and J by 4 bases, with 12 bases between. Germline CDR1 and CDR2: SQVTM and ANQGSEA. This CDR3 contains 12 residues.

The rearrangement joins TRBV29-1 to TRBJ2-3; no definite D call. Per germline, CDR1 SQVTM and CDR2 ANQGSEA. Trimming shortened V by 3 bases and J by 0 bases, and 4 bases separated the two germline ends. The length of the CDR3 is 12 residues. The CDR3 region is CSVETSTDTQYF. The CDR3 DNA sequence: TGCAGCGTTGAGACTAGCACAGATACGCAGTATTTT.

Points on this clone: The sample has other DNA sequences that encode this CDR3 too. The J gene is TRBJ2-5, the V gene TRBV25-1; D uncertain. The V end lost 3 bases, the J end lost 1 base, and 6 bases lay between the germline ends. Per germline, CDR1 MGHDK and CDR2 SYGVNS. CDR3 size: 13 residues. The CDR3 protein is CASSDSGQETQYF. The CDR3 nucleotides are TGTGCCAGCAGTGATTCGGGCCAAGAGACCCAGTACTTC. The full variable domain, in which reference TRBV25-1 and TRBJ2-5 provide the parts outside the CDR3, is EADIYQTPRYLVIGTGKKITLECSQTMGHDKMYWYQQDPGMELHLIHYSYGVNSTEKGDLSSESTVSRIRTEHFPLTLESARPSHTSQYLCASSDSGQETQYFGPGTRLLVL.

CDR3 sequence (DNA): TGTGCCAGCAGCTTAGCGCGGGTAGCGGGAGGGCCTGGGAATGAGCAGTTCTTC. Translation: CASSLARVAGGPGNEQFF. The rearrangement uses TRBV7-8 and TRBJ2-1, with TRBD2 matching 11 bases. The length of the CDR3 is 18 residues. Germline CDR1 reads SGHVS; CDR2 reads FQNEAQ. V trimming: 0 bases; J trimming: 7 bases; junction bases outside the gene matches: 11.

This clone has more than one count but fewer than ten. The J gene is TRBJ2-2, the V gene TRBV7-9; no reliable D call. Trimming left V 0 bases short and J 3 bases short, with 5 bases between. Per germline, CDR1 SEHNR and CDR2 FQNEAQ (reference sequence). This CDR3 has 14 amino acids. CDR3 region: CASSLATYTGELFF. DNA of the CDR3: TGTGCCAGCAGCTTAGCTACCTACACCGGGGAGCTGTTTTTT.

The chain employs TRBV28 and TRBJ2-5, with D maybe TRBD2 (6 bases). This CDR3 has 13 amino acids. V was clipped by 6 bases and J by 5 bases, with 13 bases between them. The germline V gene has CDR1 MDHEN and CDR2 SYDVKM. The CDR3, as DNA: TGTGCCAGCAGCGGAGGGAATCGGGAGACCCAGTACTTC. Amino acid sequence: CASSGGNRETQYF.

On this clone: A much more abundant neighbour one base away suggests this may be a read error. Different DNA sequences within this sample yield the same CDR3. The genes are TRBV15 and TRBJ1-1, with unresolved D. Per germline, CDR1 LNHNV and CDR2 YYDKDF (reference sequence). V was pared by 0 bases and J by 2 bases, with 4 bases between. The CDR3 length is 13 residues. CDR3 protein: CATSRDQNTEAFF. CDR3 DNA sequence: TGTGCCACCAGCAGAGATCAAAACACTGAAGCTTTCTTT.

The CDR3 region is CASSLWGRRTGELFF. CDR3 bases: TGTGCCAGCAGCTTGTGGGGGCGCCGGACCGGGGAGCTGTTTTTT. The chain is built from TRBV5-6 and TRBJ2-2; D perhaps matches TRBD1 (6 bases). CDR3 length: 15 amino acids. Per the germline V gene, CDR1 is SGHDT and CDR2 is YYEEEE. Trimming shortened V by 1 base and J by 5 bases, and 12 bases separated the two germline ends.

As for this clone: Within the sample, other DNA sequences also encode this same CDR3. CDR3 amino acids: CASRQGPYEQYF. CDR3 DNA: TGTGCCAGCAGGCAGGGTCCCTACGAGCAGTACTTC. The genes are TRBV28 and TRBJ2-7; D perhaps matches TRBD1 (5 bases). V was trimmed by 6 bases and J by 2 bases, leaving 8 bases between them. The CDR3 spans 12 residues. The germline V gene has CDR1 MDHEN and CDR2 SYDVKM. Using reference TRBV28 and TRBJ2-7 for the parts outside the CDR3, the full variable domain is DVKVTQSSRYLVKRTGEKVFLECVQDMDHENMFWYRQDPGLGLRLIYFSYDVKMKEKGDIPEGYSVSREKKERFSLILESASTNQTSMYLCASRQGPYEQYFGPGTRLTVT.

A single count supports this clone. The chain recombines TRBV5-6 with TRBJ2-3, with TRBD1 matching 7 bases. The trim removed 4 bases at V and 2 bases at J, leaving 16 bases unmatched. The CDR3 runs to 18 residues. Looked up from germline, CDR1 is SGHDT and CDR2 is YYEEEE. The CDR3: CASSLRGGGYPATDTQYF. DNA of the CDR3: TGTGCCAGCAGCCTCCGAGGGGGCGGGTACCCCGCCACAGATACGCAGTATTTT.

This rearrangement joins TRBV18 to TRBJ2-1; 9 positions match TRBD2. Germline CDR1 is KGHSH and CDR2 is LQKENI. The CDR3 is 16 amino acids. V lost 1 base to trimming and J lost 5 bases; unmatched junction nucleotides: 6. In DNA form, the CDR3 reads TGTGCCAGCTCACCACTAGCGGGAGTCCCCAACAATGAGCAGTTCTTC. It is translated as CASSPLAGVPNNEQFF.

Here the CDR3 reads CASSQDWGNEKLFF. Written as DNA, the CDR3 is TGTGCCAGCAGCCAAGATTGGGGGAATGAAAAACTGTTTTTT. V usage is TRBV4-2 and J usage is TRBJ1-4, with D possibly being TRBD1 (5 bases). The V gene lost 0 bases and the J gene lost 5 bases, with 7 bases spanning the gap. CDR1 LGHNA and CDR2 YNFKEQ come from the germline V gene. This CDR3 spans 14 amino acids.